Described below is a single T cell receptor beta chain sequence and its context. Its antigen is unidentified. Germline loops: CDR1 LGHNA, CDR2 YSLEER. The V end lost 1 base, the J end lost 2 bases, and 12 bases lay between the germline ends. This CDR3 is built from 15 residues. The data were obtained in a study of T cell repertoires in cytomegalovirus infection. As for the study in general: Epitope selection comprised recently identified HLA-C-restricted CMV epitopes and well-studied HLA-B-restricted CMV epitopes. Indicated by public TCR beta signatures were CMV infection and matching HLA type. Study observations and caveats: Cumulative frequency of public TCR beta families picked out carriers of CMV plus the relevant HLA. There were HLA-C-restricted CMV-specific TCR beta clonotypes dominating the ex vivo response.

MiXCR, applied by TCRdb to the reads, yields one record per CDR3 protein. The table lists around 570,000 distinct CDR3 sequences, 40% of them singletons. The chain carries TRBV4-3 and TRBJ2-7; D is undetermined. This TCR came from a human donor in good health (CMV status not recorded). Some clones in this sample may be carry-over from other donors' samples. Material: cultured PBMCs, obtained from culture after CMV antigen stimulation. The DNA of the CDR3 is TGCGCCAGCAGCCAAGTATTCACACCTACCTACGAGCAGTACTTC. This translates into CASSQVFTPTYEQYF.